This is a list of T cell receptor beta chains from one sample in a study of blood T cell repertoires in COVID-19. The repertoire was sequenced with immunoSEQ multiplex PCR; TCRdb's copy has only in-frame clones and lacks some. The sample includes 350,000 to 550,000 clones, approximately 92% of them seen just once. Sequencing input: PBMCs or T cells enriched from blood (not recorded which). The receptor source for this set is a man aged 30 to 39 who had recovered from COVID-19. Both conserved end residues are part of each CDR3. A D gene is named only where the DNA matches it firmly. Expanded clones get a size class; other rows say once, few or many, or leave the size out.

abundance | j_gene | d_gene | v_gene | CDR3nt | CDR3aa
NA | TRBJ2-7 | TRBD2 | TRBV28 | TGTGCCAGCAGTTTCCCTAGCGGCCTCTACGAGCAGTACTTC | CASSFPSGLYEQYF
once | TRBJ2-1 | NA | TRBV10-1 | TGCGCCAGCAGTGAGTCGCAGGGGCCAACCTACAATGAGCAGTTCTTC | CASSESQGPTYNEQFF
NA | TRBJ2-7 | TRBD2 | TRBV19 | TGTGCCAGTAGTACCTCGAGGAGCGGGGCACACTACGAGCAGTACTTC | CASSTSRSGAHYEQYF
NA | TRBJ1-4 | NA | TRBV5-1 | TGCGCCAGCAATGGGGGGGAGGATGAAAAACTGTTTTTT | CASNGGEDEKLFF
NA | TRBJ2-1 | TRBD2 | TRBV27 | TGTGCCAGCAGTTTCGCCCTAACTAGCGGCGTTAATGAGCAGTTCTTC | CASSFALTSGVNEQFF
NA | TRBJ2-7 | NA | TRBV30 | TGTGCCTCTGACCCAGCACGTAGTTCCTTGAGGTCTCCCTACGAGCAGTACTTC | CASDPARSSLRSPYEQYF
NA | TRBJ1-1 | NA | TRBV14 | TGTGCCAGCAGCCGCTCCGGAGGGAACACTGAAGCTTTCTTT | CASSRSGGNTEAFF
few | TRBJ1-6 | NA | TRBV4-1 | TGCGCCAGCAGTAGCGACTCCTATAATTCACCCCTCCACTTT | CASSSDSYNSPLHF
once | TRBJ1-3 | NA | TRBV19 | TGTGCCAGTAGTGCGCCCGGACAGAGCTCTGGAAACACCATATATTTT | CASSAPGQSSGNTIYF
NA | TRBJ2-5 | TRBD2 | TRBV18 | TGTGCCAGCTCAGCTCTAGCGGTTCAAGAGACCCAGTACTTC | CASSALAVQETQYF
NA | TRBJ1-1 | TRBD1 | TRBV19 | TGTGCCAGTAGTATGACGGACAGGGTAAACACTGAAGCTTTCTTT | CASSMTDRVNTEAFF
NA | TRBJ1-4 | NA | TRBV11-2 | TGTGCCAGCAGCCCTCGCTTGGGCGCCGCGACCAACGGGGGGGAAAAACTGTTTTTT | CASSPRLGAATNGGEKLFF
NA | TRBJ2-7 | NA | TRBV12-5 | TGTGCTAGTGGTTTGGTACTAGGTCAGCCCTACGAGCAGTACTTC | CASGLVLGQPYEQYF
once | TRBJ2-7 | NA | TRBV6-2/TRBV6-3 | TGTGCCAGCAGTTACCCCGGGACATCTACCTACGAGCAGTACTTC | CASSYPGTSTYEQYF
NA | TRBJ2-2 | NA | TRBV5-1 | TGCGCCAGCAGCTTCCTCGACAAGACCGTGAACACCGGGGAGCTGTTTTTT | CASSFLDKTVNTGELFF
NA | TRBJ1-4 | TRBD1 | TRBV2 | TGTGCCAGCAGTGAGGGGGGACAGACTAATGAAAAACTGTTTTTT | CASSEGGQTNEKLFF
NA | TRBJ1-5 | NA | TRBV28 | TGTGCCACCATTGGCCAAATCAATCAGCCCCAGCATTTT | CATIGQINQPQHF
NA | TRBJ1-2 | NA | TRBV6-5 | TGTGCCAGCAGTTCTGTCGGGACTAACTATGGCTACACCTTC | CASSSVGTNYGYTF
NA | TRBJ2-3 | NA | TRBV5-6 | TGTGCCAGCAGCGGGGGCGGCAGCACAGATACGCAGTATTTT | CASSGGGSTDTQYF
NA | TRBJ2-7 | TRBD2 | TRBV3-1/TRBV3-2 | TGTGCCAGCAGCCCCGGAGGTAGCGGGAGGCTCCACGAGCAGTACTTC | CASSPGGSGRLHEQYF
NA | TRBJ2-3 | NA | TRBV5-1 | TGCGCCAGCAGCTTGTCTTCCCAATACTCTCCCGGTACGCAGTATTTT | CASSLSSQYSPGTQYF
NA | TRBJ2-2 | TRBD2 | TRBV4-1 | TGCGCCAGCAGCCTCACGGGATTAGCGGGATCCACCGGGGAGCTGTTTTTT | CASSLTGLAGSTGELFF
NA | TRBJ2-7 | TRBD2 | TRBV29-1 | TGCAGCGTCCTAGGGACTAGCGGGGGGAGCTCCTACGAGCAGTACTTC | CSVLGTSGGSSYEQYF
NA | TRBJ2-1 | NA | TRBV5-8 | TGTGCCAGCAGCACCGCAGGGAAATCCTACAATGAGCAGTTCTTC | CASSTAGKSYNEQFF
NA | TRBJ1-1 | NA | TRBV5-4 | TGTGCCAGCAGCTCGGGGAACGCTGAAGCTTTCTTT | CASSSGNAEAFF
NA | TRBJ2-7 | NA | TRBV7-9 | TGTGCCAGCAGCTTCCTCGGGACTCGCAGCTCCTACGAGCAGTACTTC | CASSFLGTRSSYEQYF
NA | TRBJ2-2 | TRBD2 | TRBV9 | TGTGCCAGCAGCGGACCTAGCGGGATCGGGGAGCTGTTTTTT | CASSGPSGIGELFF
NA | TRBJ1-3 | TRBD1 | TRBV3-1/TRBV3-2 | TGTGCCAGCAGAGCCCCGGACAGGTTTGGAAACACCATATATTTT | CASRAPDRFGNTIYF
NA | TRBJ1-2 | NA | TRBV15 | TGTGCCACCAGCAGTCTAGGGAGGGAGTATGGCTACACCTTC | CATSSLGREYGYTF
NA | TRBJ2-3 | NA | TRBV28 | TGTGCCAGCAGTGCCACTGGAGCGGCGAGCACAGATACGCAGTATTTT | CASSATGAASTDTQYF
NA | TRBJ1-3 | NA | TRBV5-6 | TGTGCCAGCAGCTTACAGTTTTCTGGAAACACCATATATTTT | CASSLQFSGNTIYF
once | TRBJ2-7 | TRBD2 | TRBV27 | TGTGCCAGCAGTTTATACCGCACTAGCGGGACCTACGAGCAGTACTTC | CASSLYRTSGTYEQYF
once | TRBJ2-1 | TRBD2 | TRBV12-3/TRBV12-4 | TGTGCCAGCAACCACGGTGCGGGAGGGAAGTTCTTC | CASNHGAGGKFF
NA | TRBJ1-1 | NA | TRBV7-9 | TGTGCCAGCAGCCCAGGGGCCTGGGGAGCTTTCTTT | CASSPGAWGAFF
NA | TRBJ1-2 | NA | TRBV12-3/TRBV12-4 | TGTGCCAGCAGTCGACTGTCCGGGATAGGCTACACCTTC | CASSRLSGIGYTF
NA | TRBJ2-7 | TRBD1 | TRBV19 | TGTGCCAGTAGTATATTCTCCGGGACAGGGACCTACGAGCAGTACTTC | CASSIFSGTGTYEQYF
NA | TRBJ2-7 | TRBD2 | TRBV9 | TGTGCCAGCAGCTTCGGGTATGAAGCGGGAGGCACCGGGGAGCAGTACTTC | CASSFGYEAGGTGEQYF
NA | TRBJ2-1 | TRBD1 | TRBV20-1 | TGCAGTGCGGACAGGGACAATGAGCAGTTCTTC | CSADRDNEQFF
NA | TRBJ1-5 | NA | TRBV5-6 | TGTGCCAGCAGCCTCCTCCAGGGTTTGAATCAGCCCCAGCATTTT | CASSLLQGLNQPQHF
once | TRBJ1-5 | TRBD1 | TRBV28 | TGTGCCAGCAGTCCGAGGGGACAGGGGAATCAGCCCCAGCATTTT | CASSPRGQGNQPQHF
few | TRBJ1-4 | NA | TRBV4-1 | TGCGCCAGCAGCCGCTTCCCTTCTAACTACGGTGCCCTTGAAAAACTGTTTTTT | CASSRFPSNYGALEKLFF
NA | TRBJ2-3 | TRBD1 | TRBV11-2 | TGTGCCAGCAGCTCCAGGGGGACAGGGGGCCCTATGGGCGGGGATACGCAGTATTTT | CASSSRGTGGPMGGDTQYF
NA | TRBJ2-7 | TRBD2 | TRBV9 | TGTGCCAGTACTAGAGGCGGGAGATCTTACGAGCAGTACTTC | CASTRGGRSYEQYF
NA | TRBJ2-3 | TRBD2 | TRBV7-6 | TGTGCCAGCAGTCCCAGCGGGAGGCGGGGAGATACGCAGTATTTT | CASSPSGRRGDTQYF
once | TRBJ1-1 | TRBD1 | TRBV15 | TGTGCCACCAGCAGCGAAGGACAGGCAATGAACACTGAAGCTTTCTTT | CATSSEGQAMNTEAFF
NA | TRBJ2-6 | NA | TRBV27 | TGTGCCAGCAGGGGAAGGGGGACCAACTCTGGGGCCAACGTCCTGACTTTC | CASRGRGTNSGANVLTF
NA | TRBJ1-1 | TRBD1 | TRBV5-6 | TGTGCCAGCAGCTTGGGACAGGGGGCAGGAGCTTTCTTT | CASSLGQGAGAFF